The rows below give T cell receptor beta chains drawn from one sample of a study of blood T cell repertoires in COVID-19. Clones were read by immunoSEQ multiplex PCR, and TCRdb kept only the in-frame ones, dropping some. The table lists over 150,000 clones, more than 65% of them singletons. Sequencing used peripheral blood. The receptors here all came from a man between 70 and 80 years old with active or convalescent COVID-19. The CDR3 runs from the conserved cysteine through the conserved F or W. Fields, in order: D gene, J gene, V gene, clone size, CDR3 protein, CDR3 DNA. The D gene is left open where the match is weak. Size is stated for part of the rows, as once, few or many counts, or as a class when the clone is expanded.

TRBD1 | TRBJ1-1 | TRBV5-1 | - | CASSSWTGGNTEAFF | TGCGCCAGCAGCAGCTGGACAGGCGGAAACACTGAAGCTTTCTTT
TRBD1 | TRBJ1-2 | TRBV7-3 | - | CASSLTGTGVLNF | TGTGCCAGCAGCTTAACTGGGACAGGGGTCCTAAACTTC
TRBD1 | TRBJ2-7 | TRBV5-1 | few | CASSFGQGDEQYF | TGCGCCAGCAGCTTCGGACAGGGCGACGAGCAGTACTTC
TRBD1 | TRBJ1-6 | TRBV10-1 | - | CASSEFTGQGYSPLHF | TGCGCCAGCAGTGAGTTTACGGGACAGGGGTATTCACCCCTCCACTTT
- | TRBJ1-2 | TRBV7-9 | - | CASSLTGEGYTF | TGTGCCAGCAGCTTAACAGGAGAAGGCTACACCTTC
TRBD1 | TRBJ1-5 | TRBV10-3 | few | CASRTGNQPQHF | TGTGCCAGCAGGACAGGGAATCAGCCCCAGCATTTT
- | TRBJ1-3 | TRBV7-8 | - | CASSPPSRGSGNTIYF | TGTGCCAGCAGCCCTCCTAGCAGGGGCTCTGGAAACACCATATATTTT
- | TRBJ2-7 | TRBV7-2 | - | CASSLGDSRDEQYF | TGTGCCAGCAGCTTAGGCGATAGTCGCGACGAGCAGTACTTC
- | TRBJ2-2 | TRBV7-3 | - | CASSPGTHTGELFF | TGTGCCAGCAGCCCCGGGACACACACCGGGGAGCTGTTTTTT
TRBD1 | TRBJ1-3 | TRBV4-3 | - | CASSSRDRSISGNTIYF | TGCGCCAGCAGCTCCCGGGACAGGAGCATCTCTGGAAACACCATATATTTT
TRBD2 | TRBJ2-2 | TRBV5-1 | - | CASQTSGTFTGELFF | TGCGCCAGCCAGACTAGCGGGACTTTCACCGGGGAGCTGTTTTTT
- | TRBJ1-6 | TRBV18 | once | CASSPRNSPLHF | TGTGCCAGCTCACCCCGTAATTCACCCCTCCACTTT
TRBD1 | TRBJ1-5 | TRBV7-2 | - | CASSTTGTPNQPQHF | TGTGCCAGCAGCACGACAGGGACTCCCAATCAGCCCCAGCATTTT
- | TRBJ2-2 | TRBV30 | - | CAWSVLPPGRYTGELFF | TGTGCCTGGAGTGTACTCCCTCCGGGGAGGTACACCGGGGAGCTGTTTTTT
- | TRBJ1-6 | TRBV6-5 | few | CASSYSGRDNSPLHF | TGTGCCAGCAGTTACTCGGGCAGAGATAATTCACCCCTCCACTTT
- | TRBJ1-1 | TRBV5-1 | - | CASSFNYIGIMSFSTEAFF | TGCGCCAGCAGCTTCAATTACATCGGGATCATGTCTTTTAGCACTGAAGCTTTCTTT
- | TRBJ2-7 | TRBV7-2 | - | CASSLDYGSSYEQYF | TGTGCCAGCAGCTTAGACTATGGGAGCTCCTACGAGCAGTACTTC
TRBD2 | TRBJ2-1 | TRBV5-1 | - | CASSLRLAGYNEQFF | TGCGCCAGCAGCTTGAGACTAGCGGGCTACAATGAGCAGTTCTTC
- | TRBJ2-1 | TRBV3-1/TRBV3-2 | - | CASSPFSITPTKNEQFF | TGTGCCAGCAGCCCCTTTAGCATAACACCTACAAAAAATGAGCAGTTCTTC
TRBD2 | TRBJ2-4 | TRBV28 | few | CASSYGAAGGNIQYF | TGTGCCAGCAGTTACGGGGCTGCCGGGGGGAACATTCAGTACTTC
- | TRBJ1-2 | TRBV7-2 | few | CASSPANYGYTF | TGTGCCAGCAGCCCTGCTAACTATGGCTACACCTTC
- | TRBJ1-2 | TRBV7-2 | - | CASSYPVANYGYTF | TGTGCCAGCAGCTACCCGGTGGCTAACTATGGCTACACCTTC
TRBD1 | TRBJ1-1 | TRBV7-3 | - | CASSSPGQSEAFF | TGTGCCAGCAGCAGTCCGGGACAGAGTGAAGCTTTCTTT
- | TRBJ2-7 | TRBV18 | - | CASSPGGGGLLEQYF | TGTGCCAGCTCCCCGGGAGGTGGGGGCCTCTTGGAGCAGTACTTC
TRBD1 | TRBJ1-3 | TRBV7-9 | - | CASSLAGGAGNTIYF | TGTGCCAGCAGCTTAGCAGGGGGCGCAGGAAACACCATATATTTT
- | TRBJ2-3 | TRBV7-2 | many | CASSFAQNTDTQYF | TGTGCCAGCAGCTTCGCACAGAACACAGATACGCAGTATTTT
- | TRBJ2-2 | TRBV6-1 | - | CASSEGPFAGELFF | TGTGCCAGCAGTGAAGGGCCCTTCGCTGGGGAGCTGTTTTTT
TRBD1 | TRBJ1-5 | TRBV19 | - | CATWGQNNQPQHF | TGTGCCACCTGGGGACAGAACAATCAGCCCCAGCATTTT
- | TRBJ2-5 | TRBV3-1/TRBV3-2 | - | CASSQDGKGTQYF | TGTGCCAGCAGCCAAGACGGGAAGGGGACCCAGTACTTC
- | TRBJ2-3 | TRBV19 | - | CASSPIPGAGTDTQYF | TGTGCCAGTAGCCCTATTCCCGGTGCTGGCACAGATACGCAGTATTTT
- | TRBJ2-1 | TRBV7-2 | - | CASSLGTLSYNEQFF | TGTGCCAGCAGCTTAGGGACTTTGTCCTACAATGAGCAGTTCTTC
- | TRBJ1-5 | TRBV6-2/TRBV6-3 | - | CASSYSQDQPQHF | TGTGCCAGCAGTTACTCGCAGGATCAGCCCCAGCATTTT
- | TRBJ2-5 | TRBV19 | - | CASSMQGNQETQYF | TGTGCCAGTAGTATGCAGGGGAACCAAGAGACCCAGTACTTC
- | TRBJ2-1 | TRBV2 | few | CASTTTFNEQFF | TGTGCCAGCACGACAACGTTCAATGAGCAGTTCTTC
TRBD1 | TRBJ2-7 | TRBV7-9 | few | CASSPDVTGPSYEQYF | TGTGCCAGCAGCCCGGACGTGACAGGGCCATCCTACGAGCAGTACTTC
- | TRBJ2-3 | TRBV7-2 | - | CASSLTSWQTDTQYF | TGTGCCAGCAGCTTAACCTCTTGGCAAACAGATACGCAGTATTTT
TRBD1 | TRBJ1-5 | TRBV10-2 | few | CASSVGQLRQPQHF | TGCGCCAGCAGTGTGGGACAGCTCCGGCAGCCCCAGCATTTT
- | TRBJ2-5 | TRBV29-1 | - | CSVGVPGLQETQYF | TGCAGCGTTGGGGTCCCGGGACTCCAAGAGACCCAGTACTTC
TRBD1 | TRBJ2-5 | TRBV15 | - | CATSGSGGRQETQYF | TGTGCCACCAGCGGGTCAGGGGGACGCCAAGAGACCCAGTACTTC
- | TRBJ1-5 | TRBV18 | - | CASSQGHGDQPQHF | TGTGCCAGCTCACAGGGGCATGGGGATCAGCCCCAGCATTTT
TRBD2 | TRBJ2-1 | TRBV5-1 | - | CASSLGLAATYNEQFF | TGCGCCAGCAGCCTAGGACTAGCGGCCACCTACAATGAGCAGTTCTTC
- | TRBJ1-2 | TRBV7-2 | - | CASTLRGGASGYTF | TGTGCCAGCACCCTAAGGGGGGGGGCGAGCGGCTACACCTTC
- | TRBJ1-4 | TRBV19 | - | CASTGTPDEKLFF | TGTGCCAGTACCGGGACACCGGATGAAAAACTGTTTTTT